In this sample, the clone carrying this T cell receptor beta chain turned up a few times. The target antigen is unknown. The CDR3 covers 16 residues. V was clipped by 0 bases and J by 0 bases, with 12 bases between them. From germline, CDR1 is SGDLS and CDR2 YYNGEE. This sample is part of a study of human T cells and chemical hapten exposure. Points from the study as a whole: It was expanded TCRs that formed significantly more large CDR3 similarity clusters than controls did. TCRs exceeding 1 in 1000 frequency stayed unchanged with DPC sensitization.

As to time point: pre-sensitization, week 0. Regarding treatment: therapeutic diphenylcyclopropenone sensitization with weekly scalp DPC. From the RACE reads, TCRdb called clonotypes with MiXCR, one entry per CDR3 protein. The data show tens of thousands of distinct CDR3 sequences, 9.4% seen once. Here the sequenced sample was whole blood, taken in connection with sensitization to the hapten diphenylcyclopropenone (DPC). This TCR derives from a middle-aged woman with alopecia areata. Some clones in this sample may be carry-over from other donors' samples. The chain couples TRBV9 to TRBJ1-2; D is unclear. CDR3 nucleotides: TGTGCCAGCAGCGTAGGGGGAGCACCTGCTAACTATGGCTACACCTTC. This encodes CASSVGGAPANYGYTF. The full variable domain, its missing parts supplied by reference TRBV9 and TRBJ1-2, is DSGVTQTPKHLITATGQRVTLRCSPRSGDLSVYWYQQSLDQGLQFLIQYYNGEERAKGNILERFSAQQFPDLHSELNLSSLELGDSALYFCASSVGGAPANYGYTFGSGTRLTVV.